This TCR beta chain was identified during a study of T cell repertoires in cytomegalovirus infection. Broader study findings: HLA-C-restricted CMV clonotypes gave the most frequent clonotype in two of eight donors.

As for this clonotype: Its antigen remains unknown.

A single record per CDR3 protein comes from TCRdb applying MiXCR to the reads. The sample records approximately 750,000 distinct CDR3 sequences, 35% being singletons. This CDR3 spans 15 amino acids. The germline V gene encodes CDR1 SGDLS and CDR2 YYNGEE. With 0 bases removed from V and 7 bases from J, the gap between germline ends came to 11 bases. This chain connects TRBV9 to TRBJ1-6, with a possible D match to TRBD1 (5 bases). Material: PBMCs. The origin of this receptor is a human donor in good health (CMV status not recorded). Some clones in this sample may be carry-over from other donors' samples. The CDR3 bases are TGTGCCAGCAGCGTAGGGGGCTCCTGGAATTCACCCCTCCACTTT. Its translation is CASSVGGSWNSPLHF.